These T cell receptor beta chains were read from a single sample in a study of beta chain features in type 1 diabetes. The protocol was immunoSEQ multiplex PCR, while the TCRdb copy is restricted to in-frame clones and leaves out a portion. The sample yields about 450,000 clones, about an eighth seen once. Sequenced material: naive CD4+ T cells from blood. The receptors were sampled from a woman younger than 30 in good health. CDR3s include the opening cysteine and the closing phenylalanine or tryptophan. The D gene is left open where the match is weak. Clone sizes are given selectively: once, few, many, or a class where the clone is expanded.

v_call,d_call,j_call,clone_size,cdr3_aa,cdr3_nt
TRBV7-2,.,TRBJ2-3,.,CASSPMTDTQYF,TGTGCCAGCAGCCCCATGACAGATACGCAGTATTTT
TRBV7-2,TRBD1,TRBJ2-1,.,CASSSVWGTDYNEQFF,TGTGCCAGCAGCTCCGTTTGGGGGACAGACTACAATGAGCAGTTCTTC
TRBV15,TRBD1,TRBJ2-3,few,CATNKDRVSTDGTQYF,TGTGCCACCAATAAGGACAGGGTCTCCACAGATGGTACGCAGTATTTT
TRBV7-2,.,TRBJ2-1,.,CASSLVAGASLFSEQFF,TGTGCCAGCAGCTTGGTTGCGGGGGCGTCTTTATTTTCCGAGCAGTTCTTC
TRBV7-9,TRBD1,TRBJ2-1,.,CASSLRGTGVTEQFF,TGTGCCAGCAGCCTCCGAGGGACAGGGGTCACCGAGCAGTTCTTC
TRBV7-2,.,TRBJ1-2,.,CASSLWADIYGYTF,TGTGCCAGCAGCTTGTGGGCGGATATTTATGGCTACACCTTC
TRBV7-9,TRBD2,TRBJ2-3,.,CASSSSPTSGLRTDTQYF,TGTGCCAGCAGCTCTTCACCGACTAGCGGGCTACGCACAGATACGCAGTATTTT
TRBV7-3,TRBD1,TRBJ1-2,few,CASSATGERYTF,TGTGCCAGCAGCGCGACAGGGGAACGCTACACCTTC
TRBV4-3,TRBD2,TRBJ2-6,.,CASSQQTSASSGANVLTF,TGCGCCAGCAGCCAACAGACTAGCGCGAGCTCTGGGGCCAACGTCCTGACTTTC
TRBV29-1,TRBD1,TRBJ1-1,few,CSVYRGEAFF,TGCAGCGTTTACAGGGGCGAAGCTTTCTTT
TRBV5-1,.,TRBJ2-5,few,CASSLQAVETQYF,TGCGCCAGCAGCTTGCAGGCTGTAGAGACCCAGTACTTC
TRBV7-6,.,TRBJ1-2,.,CASSPGQYYGYTF,TGTGCCAGCAGCCCCGGACAGTACTATGGCTACACCTTC
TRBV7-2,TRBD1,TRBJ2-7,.,CASSSFTGTGSYEQYF,TGTGCCAGCAGCTCATTTACCGGGACAGGCTCCTACGAGCAGTACTTC
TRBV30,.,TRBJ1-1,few,CAWRGKEGVGVNTEAFF,TGTGCCTGGAGGGGGAAAGAAGGGGTAGGGGTGAACACTGAAGCTTTCTTT
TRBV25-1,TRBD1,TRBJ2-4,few,CASAESGTGRGIQYF,TGTGCCAGCGCCGAGTCCGGGACAGGTCGAGGCATTCAGTACTTC
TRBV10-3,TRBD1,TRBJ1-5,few,CATRQGMESNQPQHF,TGTGCCACTAGACAGGGGATGGAAAGCAATCAGCCCCAGCATTTT
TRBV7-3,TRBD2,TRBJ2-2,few,CASMAGENTGELFF,TGTGCCAGCATGGCGGGGGAGAACACCGGGGAGCTGTTTTTT
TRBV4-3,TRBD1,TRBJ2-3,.,CASSRRDRDTDTQYF,TGCGCCAGCAGCCGCCGGGACAGGGATACAGATACGCAGTATTTT
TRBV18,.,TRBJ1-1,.,CASSPSITGGEAFF,TGTGCCAGCTCACCAAGCATTACAGGTGGTGAAGCTTTCTTT
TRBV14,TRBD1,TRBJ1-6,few,CASSRGQGTTPLHF,TGTGCCAGCAGCCGAGGACAGGGGACGACACCCCTCCACTTT
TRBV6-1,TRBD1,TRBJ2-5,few,CASSEGQIQETQYF,TGTGCCAGCAGTGAGGGACAGATACAAGAGACCCAGTACTTC
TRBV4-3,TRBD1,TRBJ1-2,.,CASSQAGTGNYGYTF,TGCGCCAGCAGCCAGGCAGGGACAGGCAACTATGGCTACACCTTC
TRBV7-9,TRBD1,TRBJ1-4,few,CASSLRQGGEKLFF,TGTGCCAGCAGCTTACGACAGGGCGGGGAAAAACTGTTTTTT
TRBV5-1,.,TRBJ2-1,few,CASSLVPGTSYNEQFF,TGCGCCAGCAGCTTGGTCCCGGGTACGTCCTACAATGAGCAGTTCTTC
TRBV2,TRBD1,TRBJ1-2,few,CASGGQGGGYTF,TGTGCCAGCGGGGGACAGGGAGGTGGCTACACCTTC
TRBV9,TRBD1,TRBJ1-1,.,CASSSGTGDTEAFF,TGTGCCAGCAGCTCCGGGACAGGGGACACTGAAGCTTTCTTT
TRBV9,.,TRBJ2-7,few,CASSVGTLNSYEQYF,TGTGCCAGCAGCGTCGGGACCTTAAACTCCTACGAGCAGTACTTC
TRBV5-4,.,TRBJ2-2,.,CASSSMTGFNTGELFF,TGTGCCAGCAGCTCAATGACGGGATTTAACACCGGGGAGCTGTTTTTT
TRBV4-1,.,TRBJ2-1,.,CASSQDRVGGYNEQFF,TGCGCCAGCAGCCAAGACAGGGTAGGGGGGTACAATGAGCAGTTCTTC
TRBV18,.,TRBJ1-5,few,CASSPQQADSNQPQHF,TGTGCCAGCTCACCCCAACAGGCCGATAGCAATCAGCCCCAGCATTTT
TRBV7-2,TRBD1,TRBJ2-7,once,CASSLAARPGGVEQYF,TGTGCCAGCAGCTTAGCGGCGCGGCCAGGGGGCGTCGAGCAGTACTTC
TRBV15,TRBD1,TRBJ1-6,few,CATRDREYSPLHF,TGTGCCACTCGGGACAGAGAGTATTCACCCCTCCACTTT
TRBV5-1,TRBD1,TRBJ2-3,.,CASSSRDRGSNTQYF,TGCGCCAGCAGCTCCCGGGACAGGGGGTCAAATACGCAGTATTTT
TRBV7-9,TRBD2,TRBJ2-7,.,CASSPAAGLASEQYF,TGTGCCAGCAGCCCAGCAGCGGGACTAGCCTCCGAGCAGTACTTC
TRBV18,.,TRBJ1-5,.,CASSPPGGINQPQHF,TGTGCCAGCTCACCACCGGGGGGAATCAATCAGCCCCAGCATTTT
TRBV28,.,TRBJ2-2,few,CASSHTGELFF,TGTGCCAGCAGTCACACCGGGGAGCTGTTTTTT
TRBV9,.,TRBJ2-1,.,CASSVAPLTYNEQFF,TGTGCCAGCAGCGTAGCTCCTCTCACATACAATGAGCAGTTCTTC
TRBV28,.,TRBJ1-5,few,CASSPHSGNQPQHF,TGTGCCAGCAGCCCTCATAGCGGCAATCAGCCCCAGCATTTT
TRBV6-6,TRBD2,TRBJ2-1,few,CASSYSGLAGKVEQFF,TGTGCCAGCAGTTACTCCGGACTAGCGGGGAAGGTTGAGCAGTTCTTC
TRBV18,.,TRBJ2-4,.,CASSQLRTEKNIQYF,TGTGCCAGCTCACAACTAAGGACAGAAAAAAACATTCAGTACTTC
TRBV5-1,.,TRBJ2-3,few,CASSLLQGTQYF,TGCGCCAGCAGCTTGCTTCAGGGGACGCAGTATTTT
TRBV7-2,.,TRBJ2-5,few,CASSLAGGRETQYF,TGTGCCAGCAGCTTAGCCGGGGGCCGGGAGACCCAGTACTTC
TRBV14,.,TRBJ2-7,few,CASSQEPPYEQYF,TGTGCCAGCAGCCAAGAGCCTCCCTACGAGCAGTACTTC
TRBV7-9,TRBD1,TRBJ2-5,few,CASSSGTGGQETQYF,TGTGCCAGCAGCTCCGGGACAGGGGGCCAAGAGACCCAGTACTTC
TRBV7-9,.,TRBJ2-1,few,CASSPYGTYNEQFF,TGTGCCAGCAGCCCATATGGCACCTACAATGAGCAGTTCTTC
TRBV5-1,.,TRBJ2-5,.,CASSRGQGSWETQYF,TGCGCCAGCAGCCGGGGGCAGGGTAGTTGGGAGACCCAGTACTTC
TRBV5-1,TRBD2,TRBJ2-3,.,CASRPLAGVTDTQYF,TGCGCCAGCAGACCTCTAGCGGGAGTCACAGATACGCAGTATTTT
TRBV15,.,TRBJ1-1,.,CATLGRGNTEAFF,TGTGCCACCCTAGGGAGGGGGAACACTGAAGCTTTCTTT
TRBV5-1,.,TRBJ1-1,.,CASSSRTEAFF,TGCGCCAGCAGCTCGAGGACTGAAGCTTTCTTT
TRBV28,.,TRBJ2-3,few,CASRKQGLADTQYF,TGTGCCAGCAGGAAACAGGGACTTGCTGATACGCAGTATTTT
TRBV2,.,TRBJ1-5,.,CASSATGVNQPQHF,TGTGCCAGCAGTGCGACGGGGGTCAATCAGCCCCAGCATTTT
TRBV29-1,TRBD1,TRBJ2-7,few,CSVRQGTYEQYF,TGCAGCGTACGACAGGGAACCTACGAGCAGTACTTC
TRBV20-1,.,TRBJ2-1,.,CSARTDNEQFF,TGCAGTGCGAGGACCGACAATGAGCAGTTCTTC
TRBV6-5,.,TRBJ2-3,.,CASSYSMRDTQYF,TGTGCCAGCAGTTACTCGATGCGTGATACGCAGTATTTT
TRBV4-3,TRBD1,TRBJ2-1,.,CASSQEGGQGLHEQFF,TGCGCCAGCAGCCAAGAAGGGGGACAGGGTTTACATGAGCAGTTCTTC
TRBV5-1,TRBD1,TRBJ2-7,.,CASSSGQLAYEQYF,TGCGCCAGCAGCTCGGGACAGCTAGCCTACGAGCAGTACTTC
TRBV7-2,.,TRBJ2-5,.,CASSWDQAETQYF,TGTGCCAGCAGCTGGGACCAAGCAGAGACCCAGTACTTC
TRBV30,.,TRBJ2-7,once,CAGSDGNSYEQYF,TGTGCCGGATCGGACGGAAACTCCTACGAGCAGTACTTC